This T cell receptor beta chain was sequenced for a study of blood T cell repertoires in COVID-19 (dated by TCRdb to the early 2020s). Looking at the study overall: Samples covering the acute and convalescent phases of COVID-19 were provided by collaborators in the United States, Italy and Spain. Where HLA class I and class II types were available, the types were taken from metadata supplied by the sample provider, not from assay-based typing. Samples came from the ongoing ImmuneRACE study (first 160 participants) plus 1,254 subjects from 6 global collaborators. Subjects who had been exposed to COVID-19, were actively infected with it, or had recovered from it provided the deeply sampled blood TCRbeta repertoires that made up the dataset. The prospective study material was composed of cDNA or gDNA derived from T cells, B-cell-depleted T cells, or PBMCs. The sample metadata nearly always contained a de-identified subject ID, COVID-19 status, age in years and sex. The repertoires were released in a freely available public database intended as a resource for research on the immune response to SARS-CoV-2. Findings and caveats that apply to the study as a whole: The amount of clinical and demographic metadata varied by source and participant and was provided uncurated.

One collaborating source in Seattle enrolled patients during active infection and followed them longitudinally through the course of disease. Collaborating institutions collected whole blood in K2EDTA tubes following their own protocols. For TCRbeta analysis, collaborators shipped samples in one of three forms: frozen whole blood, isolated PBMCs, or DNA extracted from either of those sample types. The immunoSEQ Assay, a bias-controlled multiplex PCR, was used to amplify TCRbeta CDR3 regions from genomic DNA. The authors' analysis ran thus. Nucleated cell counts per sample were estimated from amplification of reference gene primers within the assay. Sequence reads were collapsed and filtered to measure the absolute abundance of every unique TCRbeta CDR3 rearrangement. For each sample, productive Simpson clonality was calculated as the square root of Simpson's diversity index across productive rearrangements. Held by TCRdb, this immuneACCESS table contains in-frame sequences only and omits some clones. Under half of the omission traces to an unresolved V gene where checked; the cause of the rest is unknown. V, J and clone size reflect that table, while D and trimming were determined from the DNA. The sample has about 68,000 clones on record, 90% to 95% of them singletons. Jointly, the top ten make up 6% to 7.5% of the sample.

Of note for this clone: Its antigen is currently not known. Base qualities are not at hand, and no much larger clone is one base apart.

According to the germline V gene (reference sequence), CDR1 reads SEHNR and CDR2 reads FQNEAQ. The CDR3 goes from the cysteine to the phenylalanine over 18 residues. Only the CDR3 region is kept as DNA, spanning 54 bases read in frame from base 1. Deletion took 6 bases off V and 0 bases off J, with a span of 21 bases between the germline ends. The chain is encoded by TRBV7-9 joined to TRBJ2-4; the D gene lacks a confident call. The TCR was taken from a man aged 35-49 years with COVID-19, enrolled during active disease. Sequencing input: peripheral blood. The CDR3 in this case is CASRNNTPPAIAKNIQYF. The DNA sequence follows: TGTGCCAGCAGAAATAATACCCCCCCCGCTATAGCCAAAAACATTCAGTACTTC.